This T cell receptor beta chain is from a study of shared clonotypes between healthy human individuals. Researchers ran the assay at a deep level. Sequencing was performed on unsorted PBMC DNA using ten immunoSEQ deep assay plates. Original processing methods: ImmunoSEQ supplied junction-only sequences lacking quality scores, so filtering was different. The protocol was immunoSEQ multiplex PCR, while the TCRdb copy is restricted to in-frame clones and leaves out a portion. V and J calls and clone size come straight from that table; D and trimming were deduced from the DNA. The data show under 600,000 clones, just over 75% seen once. Study results and caveats: Sequencing depth was expected to influence donor clonotype sharing.

Germline CDR1 is MDHEN and CDR2 is SYDVKM. With 3 bases removed from V and 5 bases from J, the gap between germline ends came to 14 bases. CDR3 length: 15 amino acids. With respect to this clone: Its antigen is not known.

Sequenced material: PBMCs. The rearrangement joins TRBV28 to TRBJ1-3; D unresolved. The TCR was taken from a woman aged 40 to 50 in good health. Some clones in this sample may be carry-over from other donors' samples. CDR3 protein: CASSFGGRPRNTIYF. The CDR3 DNA sequence: TGTGCCAGCAGTTTCGGCGGGCGCCCAAGAAACACCATATATTTT.